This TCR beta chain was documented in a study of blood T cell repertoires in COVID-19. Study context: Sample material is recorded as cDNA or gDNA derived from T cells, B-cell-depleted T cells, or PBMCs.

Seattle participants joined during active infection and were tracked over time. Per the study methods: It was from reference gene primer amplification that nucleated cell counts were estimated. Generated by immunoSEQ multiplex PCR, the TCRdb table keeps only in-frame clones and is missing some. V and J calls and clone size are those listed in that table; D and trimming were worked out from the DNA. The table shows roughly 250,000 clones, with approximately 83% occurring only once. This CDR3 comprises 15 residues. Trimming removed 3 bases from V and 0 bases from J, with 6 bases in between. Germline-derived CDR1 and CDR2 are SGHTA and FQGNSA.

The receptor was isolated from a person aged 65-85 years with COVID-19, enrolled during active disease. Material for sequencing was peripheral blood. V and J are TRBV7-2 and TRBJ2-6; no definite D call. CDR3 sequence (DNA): TGTGCCAGCAGCTTGCCAGTCTCTGGGGCCAACGTCCTGACTTTC. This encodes CASSLPVSGANVLTF.